This T cell receptor beta chain derives from a study of regulatory T cells in long-lasting Graves disease. Study-wide points: More public clonotypes were shared by persistent patients (approximately 3,000) than by new patients (more than 950).

Time point here: newly diagnosed GD, antithyroid drugs for less than 3 months. RNA extracted from PBMCs served as the sequencing template. Construction of the TCR beta libraries employed iRepertoire HTBI primers in conjunction with Arm-PCR of CDR3 regions. MiXCR, run by TCRdb on the multiplex PCR reads, gives a single entry per CDR3 protein. The sample holds hundreds of thousands of distinct CDR3 sequences, approximately 15% seen once. The table lists this clonotype with a few counts. Its antigen is undetermined. CDR1 is MNHEY and CDR2 is SMNVEV in the germline V gene (reference sequence). The germline V and J ends were trimmed by 7 bases and 4 bases, with 18 bases remaining between them. The CDR3 runs to 15 residues. These data were also filed under a second study, of T cells in Graves' hyperthyroidism and ophthalmopathy. That paper adds: Patients aged 18 to 65 had newly diagnosed hyperthyroidism that had lasted under 2 months. Each diagnosis was grounded in clinical symptoms, serum thyroxine and TRAb, thyroid ultrasound, and orbital computed tomography. HTBI primers were the set used in a first-round RT-PCR of the TCR CDR3.

This chain connects TRBV27 to TRBJ2-3; the D gene is possibly TRBD1 (6 bases). This clonotype originated in a man aged 35-49 years with Graves disease. The input for sequencing was peripheral blood mononuclear cells (PBMCs), taken at new diagnosis, from a patient treated with antithyroid drugs. CDR3 loop: CASMNRRAGADTQYF. DNA for the CDR3: TGTGCCAGCATGAACAGGCGCGCAGGGGCAGATACGCAGTATTTT.